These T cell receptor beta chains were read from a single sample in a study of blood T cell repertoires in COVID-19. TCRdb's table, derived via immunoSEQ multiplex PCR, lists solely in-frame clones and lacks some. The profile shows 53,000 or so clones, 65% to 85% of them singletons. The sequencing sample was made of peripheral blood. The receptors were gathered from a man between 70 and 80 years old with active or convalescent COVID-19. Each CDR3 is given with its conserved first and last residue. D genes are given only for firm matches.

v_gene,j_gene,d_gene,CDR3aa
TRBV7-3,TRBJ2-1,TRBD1,CASSSRTGIEQFF
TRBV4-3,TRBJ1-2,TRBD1,CASSQDPTGGRDGYTF
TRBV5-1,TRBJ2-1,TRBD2,CASSLVQTSGVYNEQFF
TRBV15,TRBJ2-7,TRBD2,CATSRDRTSMYEQYF
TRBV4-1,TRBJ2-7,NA,CASSPGQGGYEQYF
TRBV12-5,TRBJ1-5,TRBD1,CASGLVGIGTGNQPQHF
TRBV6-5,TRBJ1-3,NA,CASSYSRGLGGNTIYF
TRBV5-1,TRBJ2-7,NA,CASTETGITGEQYF
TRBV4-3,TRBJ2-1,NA,CASSRSLGGDVLDEQFF
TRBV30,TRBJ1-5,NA,CAWGPNQPQHF
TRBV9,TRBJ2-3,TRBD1,CASSDRQGKDTQYF
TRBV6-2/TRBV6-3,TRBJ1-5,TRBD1,CASSTGTGGLGQPQHF
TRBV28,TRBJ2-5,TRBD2,CASSSTGTSAETQYF
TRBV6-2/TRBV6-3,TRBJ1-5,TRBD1,CASSYRDRAGEQPQHF
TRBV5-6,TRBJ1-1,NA,CASSYTIRNTEAFF
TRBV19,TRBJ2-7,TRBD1,CASSIGGQSYEQYF
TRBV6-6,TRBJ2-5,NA,CASTKEVGETQYF
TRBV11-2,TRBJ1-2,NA,CASSLNSGYGYTF
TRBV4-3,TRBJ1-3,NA,CASSPLGGSGNTIYF
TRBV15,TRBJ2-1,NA,CATSREVSSYNEQFF
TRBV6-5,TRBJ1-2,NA,CASSSVDSFYGYTF
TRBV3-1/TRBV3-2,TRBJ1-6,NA,CASSQAVDNSPLHF
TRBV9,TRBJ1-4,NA,CASSVLGGGNEKLFF
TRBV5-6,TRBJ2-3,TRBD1,CASSFRTGSTDTQYF
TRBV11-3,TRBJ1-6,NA,CASSLNMVMPLHF
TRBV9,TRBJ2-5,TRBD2,CASSLGWLAGSQETQYF
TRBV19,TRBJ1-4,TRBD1,CASSTRGSEKLFF
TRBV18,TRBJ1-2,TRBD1,CASSPGTGAYGYTF
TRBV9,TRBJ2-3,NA,CASSKHTRAGGTDTQYF
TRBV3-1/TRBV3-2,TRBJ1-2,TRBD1,CASSQVSGGWVGYTF
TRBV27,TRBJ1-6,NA,CASSLEGRWMNSPLHF
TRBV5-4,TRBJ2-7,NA,CASSLGAGPVVYEQYF
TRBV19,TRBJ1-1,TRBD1,CASSMGQKNTEAFF
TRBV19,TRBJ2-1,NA,CASSIEGLPYNEQFF
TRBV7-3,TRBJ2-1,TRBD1,CASSPTGHNEQFF
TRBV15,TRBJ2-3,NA,CATSRDSQGADTQYF
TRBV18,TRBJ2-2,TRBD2,CASSPSEREGGTGELFF
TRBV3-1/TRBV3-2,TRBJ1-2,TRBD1,CASSRQGEFYGYTF
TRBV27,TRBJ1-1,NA,CASSPRGGMNTEAFF
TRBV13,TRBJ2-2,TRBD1,CASSAGQGAIGELFF
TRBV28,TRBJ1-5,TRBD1,CASSRQGLAMSNQPQHF
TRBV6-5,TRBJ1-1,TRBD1,CASSRDRKNTEAFF
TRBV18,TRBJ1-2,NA,CASSLEGYGYTF
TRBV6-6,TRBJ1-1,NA,CASSPPTGTEAFF
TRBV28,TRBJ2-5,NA,CASSFRETQYF
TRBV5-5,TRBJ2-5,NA,CASSLRSMGAPQETQYF
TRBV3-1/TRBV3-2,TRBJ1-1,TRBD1,CASSQGIQGGEAFF